This T cell receptor beta chain was captured by sequencing in a study of CD8 T cells in ankylosing spondylitis. TCRdb analysed the 5' RACE reads with MiXCR anew, one entry per CDR3 protein. This table holds around 210,000 distinct CDR3 sequences, 7% to 10% found once. Germline V gene lookup returns CDR1 SGHVS and CDR2 FNYEAQ. This CDR3 comprises 14 residues. Trimming stripped 4 bases from V and 2 bases from J, with 11 bases between. There are a few counts of this clonotype. The V call is TRBV7-6, the J call TRBJ2-5; a weak D match, TRBD2 (5 bases). This clonotype was obtained from a female donor with ankylosing spondylitis or in good health (not recorded which). The sequenced sample consisted of blood, either unsorted or a sorted T cell fraction (not recorded which). The CDR3 spells CASSSPERQETQYF. CDR3 in DNA: TGTGCCAGCAGCTCCCCTGAGCGGCAAGAGACCCAGTACTTC.